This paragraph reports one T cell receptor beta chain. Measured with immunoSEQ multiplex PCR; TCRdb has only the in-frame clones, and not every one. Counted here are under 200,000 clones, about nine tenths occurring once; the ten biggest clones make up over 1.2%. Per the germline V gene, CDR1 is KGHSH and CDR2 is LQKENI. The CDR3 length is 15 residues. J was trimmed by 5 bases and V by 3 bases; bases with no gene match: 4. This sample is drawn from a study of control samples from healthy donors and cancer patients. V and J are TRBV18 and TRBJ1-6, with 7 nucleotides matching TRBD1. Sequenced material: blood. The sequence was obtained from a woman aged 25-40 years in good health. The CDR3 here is CASSPTGTDNSPLHF. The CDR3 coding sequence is TGTGCCAGCTCACCGACCGGGACAGATAATTCACCCCTCCACTTT.